The 30 T cell receptor beta chains below all came from one sample that was sequenced in a study of shared clonotypes between healthy human individuals. Here immunoSEQ multiplex PCR was the method, and the copy in TCRdb shows in-frame clones only, minus some. Here the sample spans about 1 million clones, around 74% being singletons. Material: memory CD4+ T cells sorted from blood. Subset noted: CD45RA-negative fraction. Receptors were obtained from a man aged 18 to 29 in good health.

This chain links TRBV5-1 with TRBJ2-7; TRBD2 might be the D (6 bases). Looked up from germline, CDR1 is SGHRS and CDR2 is YFSETQ. This CDR3 has 15 residues. V was cut by 4 bases and J by 2 bases, with 16 bases left in between. CDR3 coding DNA: TGCGCCAGCAGCCCACGGGGAGGTCAGGCCTACGAGCAGTACTTC. Translation gives CASSPRGGQAYEQYF.

Remarks on this clone: Other DNA sequences within the sample encode an identical CDR3. This sequence joins TRBV6-5 and TRBJ2-4; D might be TRBD2 (5 bases). Between the trimmed V and J ends, which lost 4 bases and 0 bases, there was a span of 10 bases. Germline V gene lookup returns CDR1 MNHEY and CDR2 SVGAGI. The CDR3 runs to 15 residues. Here the CDR3 DNA reads TGTGCCAGCAGTTCGGCGGGCCTAGCCAAAAACATTCAGTACTTC. Translated: CASSSAGLAKNIQYF.

J is TRBJ1-1 and V is TRBV6-1, with D uncertain. CDR1 is MNHNS and CDR2 is SASEGT in the germline V gene. V was trimmed by 2 bases and J by 11 bases, leaving 6 bases between them. The CDR3 totals 10 residues. CDR3 nucleotide sequence: TGTGCCAGCAGTGAAAGTAAGGCTTTCTTT. It translates to CASSESKAFF.

The CDR3 DNA reads TGCGCCAGCAGCCCTGGACAGCCGGGGGTGGACATTCAGTACTTC. This translates into CASSPGQPGVDIQYF. The J gene is TRBJ2-4, the V gene TRBV5-1; D possibly matches TRBD1 or TRBD2 (6 bases each). CDR3 length equals 15 residues. Per germline, CDR1 SGHRS and CDR2 YFSETQ. V shed 4 bases and J shed 8 bases, with 19 bases lying between them.

The chain links TRBV28 to TRBJ2-2; perhaps TRBD1 as D (8 bases). CDR3 length: 16 residues. The V end lost 6 bases, the J end lost 3 bases, and 17 bases lay between the germline ends. In germline, CDR1 is MDHEN, CDR2 SYDVKM. The CDR3 region is CASRTRQGRDTGELFF. Here the CDR3 DNA reads TGTGCCAGCAGGACAAGACAGGGGAGGGACACCGGGGAGCTGTTTTTT.

The genes are TRBV28 and TRBJ1-1; D is ambiguous. V lost 5 bases, J lost 6 bases, and 7 bases lay in between. The CDR3 is 11 residues long. Germline lookup yields CDR1 MDHEN and CDR2 SYDVKM. The CDR3 sequence is CASSTPAEAFF. CDR3 coding DNA: TGTGCCAGCAGTACCCCAGCTGAAGCTTTCTTT.

V and J are TRBV4-2 and TRBJ2-2; TRBD2 matches at 11 bases. The germline V gene encodes CDR1 LGHNA and CDR2 YNFKEQ. The CDR3 consists of 20 residues. V was pared by 2 bases and J by 5 bases, with 16 bases of the junction left unmatched. CDR3 nucleotides: TGTGCCAGCAGCCAACCCCCTAGCGGGGGGCCTAGCGGGAAAACCGGGGAGCTGTTTTTT. It specifies CASSQPPSGGPSGKTGELFF.

The chain carries TRBV19 and TRBJ1-6; no firm D call. Germline loops: CDR1 LNHDA, CDR2 SQIVND (reference sequence). The CDR3 covers 14 residues. V shed 10 bases and J shed 2 bases, with 12 bases lying between them. As DNA, the CDR3 is TGTGCCACCAGCGATGGCCCCTATAATTCACCCCTCCACTTT. Protein product: CATSDGPYNSPLHF.

The chain joins TRBV10-1 to TRBJ2-7; D remains ambiguous. V was shortened by 5 bases and J by 3 bases, with 14 bases between the two germline ends. CDR3 size: 14 residues. Per germline, CDR1 WNHNN and CDR2 SYGVQD (reference sequence). In DNA, the CDR3 is TGCGCCAGCAGTCTTTCAACAGCCAGCTACGAGCAGTACTTC. Translated: CASSLSTASYEQYF.

This chain links TRBV5-5 with TRBJ2-3; 8 bases agree with TRBD1. The CDR3 is made up of 15 amino acids. Per germline, CDR1 SGHKS and CDR2 YYEKEE (reference sequence). The J segment lost 4 bases and the V segment lost 2 bases, leaving 6 bases of the junction unmatched. The DNA for the CDR3 is TGTGCCAGCAGCTTCTACAGGGGGAAGGCAGATACGCAGTATTTT. As protein: CASSFYRGKADTQYF.

On this clone: Germline and junction disagree at one end, which may indicate a read error. This chain connects TRBV7-7 to TRBJ1-1, with D uncertain. CDR3 length: 13 amino acids. CDR1 SSHAT and CDR2 FNYEAQ come from the germline V gene (reference sequence). CDR3 sequence reads: CASSVQLNTEAFF. CDR3 nucleotides: TGTGCTAGCAGCGTACAGCTGAACACTGAAGCTTTCTTT.

The chain carries TRBV6-1 and TRBJ1-1; D gene unclear. Germline assignment: CDR1 MNHNS and CDR2 SASEGT. The CDR3 loop spans 13 amino acids. V was clipped by 5 bases and J by 1 base, with 8 bases between them. CDR3: CASSIRQNTEAFF. The CDR3 DNA reads as TGTGCCAGCAGTATACGGCAGAACACTGAAGCTTTCTTT.

The chain is built from TRBV5-4 and TRBJ1-1, with 11 bases lining up with TRBD1. Germline V gene data show CDR1 as SGHNT and CDR2 as YYREEE (reference sequence). This CDR3 is built from 16 residues. V lost 5 bases and J lost 5; bases outside the gene matches: 11. The CDR3 here is CASSRTGGGLRTEAFF. The CDR3 DNA sequence: TGTGCCAGCAGTCGGACAGGGGGCGGTCTTAGGACTGAAGCTTTCTTT.

The rearrangement uses TRBV6-5 and TRBJ1-1; no reliable D call. Trimming removed 4 bases from V and 3 bases from J, with 9 bases in between. CDR3 length: 13 residues. Germline CDR1 is MNHEY and CDR2 is SVGAGI. CDR3 in DNA: TGTGCCAGCAGTTGGAAGAGGTACACTGAAGCTTTCTTT. This encodes CASSWKRYTEAFF.

The rearrangement joins TRBV5-6 to TRBJ1-2, with D possibly being TRBD1 (5 bases). V shed 3 bases and J shed 6 bases, with 12 bases lying between them. The CDR3 has 13 amino acids. Per germline, CDR1 SGHDT and CDR2 YYEEEE. The CDR3 region has the DNA TGTGCCAGCAGCTGGCTACCGGGGGATGGCTACACCTTC. Amino acids: CASSWLPGDGYTF.

The chain employs TRBV28 and TRBJ1-2; TRBD1 is a possible D gene (5 bases). Between the trimmed V and J ends, which lost 10 bases and 2 bases, there was a span of 20 bases. The germline CDR1 and CDR2 sequences are MDHEN and SYDVKM. The CDR3 totals 15 residues. Here the CDR3 reads CATNPGSRGNYGYTF. The CDR3 DNA is TGTGCCACAAATCCAGGGAGCCGAGGGAACTATGGCTACACCTTC.

The chain couples TRBV7-6 to TRBJ2-5, with 12 bases identical to TRBD2. The CDR3 runs to 20 residues. Trimming removed 4 bases from V and 5 bases from J; junction bases left unmatched: 20. Per germline, CDR1 SGHVS and CDR2 FNYEAQ. DNA of the CDR3: TGTGCCAGCAGCTCCCCCGGACCAACTAGCGGGAGGCGCCGGGGGGAGACCCAGTACTTC. This gives the protein CASSSPGPTSGRRRGETQYF. Full variable domain (remainder filled in from reference TRBV7-6 and TRBJ2-5): GAGVSQSPRYKVTKRGQDVALRCDPISGHVSLYWYRQALGQGPEFLTYFNYEAQQDKSGLPNDRFSAERPEGSISTLTIQRTEQRDSAMYRCASSSPGPTSGRRRGETQYFGPGTRLLVL.

This clone turned up a few times. The V call is TRBV5-1, the J call TRBJ2-3; no clear D. CDR3 length: 11 residues. Trimming took off 5 bases at V and 6 bases at J, with 7 bases between the two ends. Germline V gene data show CDR1 as SGHRS and CDR2 as YFSETQ. Here the CDR3 reads CASSRADTQYF. In nucleotides, the CDR3 is TGCGCCAGCAGTCGGGCGGATACGCAGTATTTT.

About this clone itself: Other DNA sequences in the same sample also yield this CDR3. J is TRBJ2-7 and V is TRBV30; 8 nucleotides agree with TRBD2. Germline V lookup: CDR1 GTSNPN, CDR2 SVGIG (reference sequence). V lost 3 bases and J lost 5; bases outside the gene matches: 3. CDR3 size: 12 residues. For the CDR3, the DNA is TGTGCCTGGAGCGGGAGGGGCGACGAGCAGTACTTC. It translates to CAWSGRGDEQYF.

The chain is built from TRBV6-1 and TRBJ1-1, with 7 positions matching TRBD1. Germline CDR1 reads MNHNS; CDR2 reads SASEGT. Trimming took 5 bases from V and 5 from J; bases not matched to a gene: 8. This CDR3 contains 14 residues. In DNA, the CDR3 is TGTGCCAGCAGTCAACAGGGGCTTGGGACTGAAGCTTTCTTT. Amino acid sequence: CASSQQGLGTEAFF.

As to this clone: This CDR3 is also generated by other DNA sequences in the sample. V and J are TRBV7-2 and TRBJ2-7, with D perhaps TRBD1 or TRBD2 (6 bases each). CDR1 and CDR2 from the germline V gene are SGHTA and FQGNSA. Trimming shortened V by 5 bases and J by 2 bases, and 10 bases separated the two germline ends. CDR3 length: 13 residues. CDR3 DNA: TGTGCCAGCAGCCGAGGGGGGCCCTACGAGCAGTACTTC. This sequence encodes CASSRGGPYEQYF. Based on the CDR3 plus reference TRBV7-2 and TRBJ2-7, the full variable domain is GAGVSQSPSNKVTEKGKDVELRCDPISGHTALYWYRQSLGQGLEFLIYFQGNSAPDKSGLPSDRFSAERTGGSVSTLTIQRTQQEDSAVYLCASSRGGPYEQYFGPGTRLTVT.

This chain links TRBV11-2 with TRBJ1-1; a weak D match, TRBD1 (5 bases). The germline V and J ends were trimmed by 3 bases and 1 base, with 9 bases remaining between them. This CDR3 contains 14 residues. Per the germline V gene, CDR1 is SGHAT and CDR2 is FQNNGV. The CDR3 nucleotides read TGTGCCAGCAGCTTCCGGGACGAGAACACTGAAGCTTTCTTT. The encoded protein is CASSFRDENTEAFF.

This clone was seen only once. The chain has TRBV12-5 and TRBJ2-2; 8 bases are shared with TRBD1. Germline lookup yields CDR1 LGHNT and CDR2 FRNRAP. This CDR3 is 14 amino acids long. With 6 bases clipped from V and 5 bases from J, the junction kept 5 bases outside the gene matches. CDR3 region: CASGEDRATGELFF. The CDR3 DNA sequence: TGTGCTAGTGGCGAGGACAGGGCGACCGGGGAGCTGTTTTTT.

The chain has TRBV6-5 and TRBJ2-7; D might be TRBD2 (6 bases). Germline CDR1 and CDR2: MNHEY and SVGAGI. This CDR3 spans 13 amino acids. V lost 6 bases and J lost 3, with 12 bases in between. CDR3 bases: TGTGCCAGCAGCACCCAAGCGGGCTACGAGCAGTACTTC. This encodes CASSTQAGYEQYF.

The V call is TRBV20-1, the J call TRBJ2-4; no firm D call. The CDR3 runs 11 residues. CDR1 DFQATT and CDR2 SNEGSKA come from the germline V gene (reference sequence). Trimming removed 7 bases from V and 4 bases from J, with 8 bases in between. The CDR3 here is CSGVEKNIQYF. CDR3 bases: TGCAGTGGTGTTGAGAAAAACATTCAGTACTTC.

Details on this clone: The sample holds other DNA sequences that translate to the same CDR3. The chain links TRBV6-1 to TRBJ2-7, with 8 bases aligning to TRBD1. The CDR3 runs to 12 residues. CDR1 and CDR2 (germline): MNHNS, SASEGT. Trimming took 4 bases from V and 6 from J; bases not matched to a gene: 2. The CDR3 DNA sequence: TGTGCCAGCAGTGGTACAGGGGGCGAGCAGTACTTC. Translation gives CASSGTGGEQYF.

This clone was found once. The gene calls are TRBV18 and TRBJ2-7, with 9 bases identical to TRBD1. V trimming: 6 bases; J trimming: 1 base; junction bases outside the gene matches: 4. CDR1 and CDR2 from the germline V gene are KGHSH and LQKENI. The CDR3 loop spans 14 amino acids. CDR3 coding DNA: TGTGCCAGCTCCACGGGGACAGGGTCCTACGAGCAGTACTTC. Its protein product is CASSTGTGSYEQYF. Filled out from reference TRBV18 and TRBJ2-7, the complete variable domain reads NAGVMQNPRHLVRRRGQEARLRCSPMKGHSHVYWYRQLPEEGLKFMVYLQKENIIDESGMPKERFSAEFPKEGPSILRIQQVVRGDSAAYFCASSTGTGSYEQYFGPGTRLTVT.

This chain joins TRBV30 and TRBJ2-3, with 9 bases matching TRBD1. This CDR3 contains 15 residues. The germline gives CDR1 GTSNPN, CDR2 SVGIG (reference sequence). V trimming: 3 bases; J trimming: 2 bases; junction bases outside the gene matches: 6. The CDR3 protein is CAWSPGQGPTDTQYF. Here the CDR3 DNA reads TGTGCCTGGAGCCCGGGACAGGGACCCACAGATACGCAGTATTTT.

The genes are TRBV7-9 and TRBJ2-3; no definite D call. V dropped 4 bases and J dropped 5 bases, with 7 bases sitting between them. The CDR3 sequence is 12 residues long. The germline V gene encodes CDR1 SEHNR and CDR2 FQNEAQ (reference sequence). The chain's CDR3 is CASSSVEDTQYF. As DNA, the CDR3 is TGTGCCAGCAGCTCCGTGGAAGATACGCAGTATTTT.

The V call is TRBV4-1, the J call TRBJ2-3; 13 bases are shared with TRBD2. V trimming: 6 bases; J trimming: 5 bases; junction bases outside the gene matches: 8. The CDR3 covers 16 residues. The germline V gene encodes CDR1 MGHRA and CDR2 YSYEKL. The CDR3 reads CASSRGTSGNVDTQYF. The CDR3 region has the DNA TGCGCCAGCAGTAGGGGGACTAGCGGGAATGTAGATACGCAGTATTTT.